These 25 T cell receptor beta chains originate from one sample sequenced in a study of cytomegalovirus exposure and HLA in healthy donors. 60 Vbeta and 13 Jbeta primers were used in PCR. TCRdb's copy holds only in-frame clones and misses some; the assay was immunoSEQ multiplex PCR. The sample has some 170,000 clones, roughly 79% seen once. Sequencing was done on a sample of PBMCs. The receptors shown here come from a woman aged 45-60 years in good health and CMV-seronegative.

The chain uses TRBV6-5 and TRBJ1-4; TRBD1 matches at 12 bases. The germline gives CDR1 MNHEY, CDR2 SVGAGI. This CDR3 region has 16 residues. V lost 0 bases to trimming and J lost 8 bases; unmatched junction nucleotides: 4. CDR3 sequence reads: CASSYSLGTGGEKLFF. The CDR3 region has the DNA TGTGCCAGCAGTTACTCATTGGGGACAGGGGGCGAAAAACTGTTTTTT.

This rearrangement joins TRBV18 to TRBJ1-5, with unresolved D. Between the trimmed V and J ends, which lost 0 bases and 9 bases, there was a span of 9 bases. The CDR3 is 13 amino acids. Germline-derived CDR1 and CDR2 are KGHSH and LQKENI. As DNA, the CDR3 is TGTGCCAGCTCACCACCCCCGGGTGGGCCCCAGCATTTT. Residues: CASSPPPGGPQHF.

This rearrangement joins TRBV28 to TRBJ2-7, with TRBD1 matching 7 bases. Germline CDR1 MDHEN, CDR2 SYDVKM. The ends lost 5 bases at V and 6 bases at J; junction bases unmatched: 4. The CDR3 runs 12 residues. CDR3 bases: TGTGCCAGCAGTGACAGGGATGCCGAGCAGTACTTC. Its translation is CASSDRDAEQYF. The full variable domain, in which reference TRBV28 and TRBJ2-7 provide the parts outside the CDR3, is DVKVTQSSRYLVKRTGEKVFLECVQDMDHENMFWYRQDPGLGLRLIYFSYDVKMKEKGDIPEGYSVSREKKERFSLILESASTNQTSMYLCASSDRDAEQYFGPGTRLTVT.

In its sample, this clone was seen a few times. The rearrangement joins TRBV28 to TRBJ2-1; 8 positions agree with TRBD1. The CDR3 totals 16 residues. Trimming at V came to 6 bases and at J to 4 bases, leaving 11 bases not matched to a gene. The germline gives CDR1 MDHEN, CDR2 SYDVKM. The CDR3 loop is CASSLNRGALYNEQFF. CDR3 sequence (DNA): TGTGCCAGCAGCTTAAACAGGGGGGCCTTGTACAATGAGCAGTTCTTC.

The chain links TRBV19 to TRBJ1-2; D unclear. Per the germline V gene, CDR1 is LNHDA and CDR2 is SQIVND (reference sequence). V lost 7 bases, J lost 3 bases, and 15 bases lay in between. The CDR3 runs to 14 residues. The CDR3 loop reads CASTGGLGDYGYTF. The CDR3 DNA reads as TGTGCCAGTACCGGTGGGCTCGGGGACTATGGCTACACCTTC.

The chain carries TRBV6-5 and TRBJ2-5; the D gene is possibly TRBD2 (7 bases). This CDR3 comprises 13 residues. CDR1 MNHEY and CDR2 SVGAGI come from the germline V gene. With 6 bases removed from V and 5 bases from J, the gap between germline ends came to 13 bases. The CDR3 sequence: CASSTAGAETQYF. Written as DNA, the CDR3 is TGTGCCAGCAGCACCGCGGGGGCTGAGACCCAGTACTTC.

The genes are TRBV5-1 and TRBJ1-1; tentatively, D is TRBD1 (5 bases). This CDR3 contains 13 residues. The V and J ends lost 4 bases and 4 bases respectively, with 11 bases between them. CDR1 and CDR2 (germline): SGHRS, YFSETQ. The CDR3 DNA reads as TGCGCCAGCAGCAGGGGCTCAGGCACTGAAGCTTTCTTT. It translates to CASSRGSGTEAFF.

CDR3 loop: CSVGGLAGTGELFF. In DNA form, the CDR3 reads TGCAGCGTTGGGGGACTAGCGGGAACCGGGGAGCTGTTTTTT. J is TRBJ2-2 and V is TRBV29-1; TRBD2 agrees at 13 bases. CDR1 and CDR2 from the germline V gene are SQVTM and ANQGSEA. The CDR3 sequence is 14 residues long. Trimming removed 4 bases from V and 5 bases from J; junction bases left unmatched: 1.

The chain uses TRBV6-5 and TRBJ2-7; tentatively, D is TRBD1 (5 bases). This CDR3 has 11 residues. Looked up from germline, CDR1 is MNHEY and CDR2 is SVGAGI. The V end was cut by 6 bases, the J end by 4 bases, with 7 bases between. The DNA of the CDR3 is TGTGCCAGCAGAAGGGGTTACGAGCAGTACTTC. It yields the protein CASRRGYEQYF.

The chain joins TRBV5-5 to TRBJ2-3; D is ambiguous. This CDR3 has 12 residues. The germline V gene encodes CDR1 SGHKS and CDR2 YYEKEE (reference sequence). V lost 4 bases and J lost 3, with 6 bases in between. CDR3 in amino acids: CASSTRTDTQYF. Here the CDR3 DNA reads TGTGCCAGCAGCACCAGGACAGATACGCAGTATTTT.

The genes are TRBV6-6 and TRBJ2-4; tentatively, D is TRBD1 (5 bases). V shed 7 bases and J shed 0 bases, with 10 bases lying between them. This CDR3 is 14 amino acids long. Germline loops: CDR1 MNHNY, CDR2 SVGAGI (reference sequence). This CDR3 reads CASIDSIAKNIQYF. The CDR3 DNA follows: TGTGCCAGCATTGACAGCATAGCCAAAAACATTCAGTACTTC.

The gene calls are TRBV2 and TRBJ2-1; 8 nucleotides agree with TRBD1. The trim removed 3 bases at V and 13 bases at J, leaving 8 bases unmatched. Germline V lookup: CDR1 SNHLY, CDR2 FYNNEI. The CDR3 contains 13 residues. The CDR3 here is CASSDRDRGPQFF. The CDR3 DNA follows: TGTGCCAGCAGTGACCGCGACAGGGGTCCCCAGTTCTTC.

The V gene is TRBV4-3, the J gene TRBJ2-3, with 11 nucleotides matching TRBD1. Germline loops: CDR1 LGHNA, CDR2 YSLEER. This CDR3 contains 15 residues. V dropped 1 base and J dropped 6; count of bases not matched to a gene: 3. In nucleotides, the CDR3 is TGCGCCAGCAGCCAAGGGACAGGGGGCATGGATACGCAGTATTTT. Translated: CASSQGTGGMDTQYF.

This clone was picked up one time. V gene TRBV7-2 combines with J gene TRBJ2-3; D unclear. Germline CDR1 is SGHTA and CDR2 is FQGNSA. V was pared by 6 bases and J by 0 bases, with 4 bases between. There are 12 residues in the CDR3. The CDR3 DNA is TGTGCCAGCAGGGCCAGCACAGATACGCAGTATTTT. Protein product: CASRASTDTQYF.

This chain links TRBV7-9 with TRBJ2-1, with 7 positions matching TRBD2. Looked up from germline, CDR1 is SEHNR and CDR2 is FQNEAQ (reference sequence). V trimming: 5 bases; J trimming: 2 bases; junction bases outside the gene matches: 3. This CDR3 has 14 amino acids. The CDR3: CASSQSGAYNEQFF. The CDR3 bases are TGTGCCAGCAGCCAAAGCGGGGCCTACAATGAGCAGTTCTTC.

The sample holds a few counts of this clone. The gene calls are TRBV7-3 and TRBJ1-1; tentatively, D is TRBD1 (5 bases). The CDR3 loop spans 14 amino acids. CDR1 is SGHTA, CDR2 FQGTGA, per germline. V was shortened by 4 bases and J by 1 base, with 10 bases between the two germline ends. The CDR3 sequence is CASSSQGPNTEAFF. In DNA, the CDR3 is TGTGCCAGCAGCTCGCAGGGCCCGAACACTGAAGCTTTCTTT.

This chain connects TRBV11-2 to TRBJ2-5, with a possible D match to TRBD1 (6 bases). The germline V gene has CDR1 SGHAT and CDR2 FQNNGV. Deletions cut 2 bases from V and 6 bases from J, with 13 bases between. There are 14 residues in the CDR3. CDR3 DNA: TGTGCCAGCAGCTTATGGCAGGGGTATAAGACCCAGTACTTC. Its protein is CASSLWQGYKTQYF.

The CDR3, as DNA: TGTGCCAGCAGTGAATCCCCCTACAGTAATTCACCCCTCCACTTT. Its protein product is CASSESPYSNSPLHF. The chain uses TRBV6-1 and TRBJ1-6, with no clear D. Germline CDR1 reads MNHNS; CDR2 reads SASEGT. V lost 2 bases, J lost 6 bases, and 11 bases lay in between. The CDR3 loop spans 15 amino acids.

The rearrangement links TRBV15 to TRBJ2-2; a weak D match, TRBD2 (6 bases). This CDR3 spans 18 amino acids. V was cut by 3 bases and J by 5 bases, with 22 bases left in between. Per germline, CDR1 LNHNV and CDR2 YYDKDF (reference sequence). The CDR3 loop is CATSREGYKGGWTGELFF. CDR3 in DNA: TGTGCCACCAGCAGGGAGGGCTATAAAGGCGGGTGGACCGGGGAGCTGTTTTTT.

This rearrangement joins TRBV6-5 to TRBJ1-1; possible D gene TRBD1, 6 bases. This CDR3 spans 14 amino acids. Germline loops: CDR1 MNHEY, CDR2 SVGAGI. Trimming stripped 5 bases from V and 5 bases from J, with 15 bases between. Here the CDR3 DNA reads TGTGCCAGCAGTGAGGGGGACGGGTGGACTGAAGCTTTCTTT. Its translation is CASSEGDGWTEAFF.

The CDR3 nucleotides read TGCGCCAGCAGCCAACGCGGCTCAGATACGCAGTATTTT. It encodes CASSQRGSDTQYF. The chain recombines TRBV4-1 with TRBJ2-3, with D hard to call. Germline CDR1 reads MGHRA; CDR2 reads YSYEKL. V shed 2 bases and J shed 4 bases, with 7 bases lying between them. CDR3 length: 13 residues.

There are a few counts of this clone. V gene TRBV18 combines with J gene TRBJ2-3; TRBD2 matches 13 bases. With 2 bases clipped from V and 4 bases from J, the junction kept 0 bases outside the gene matches. Germline lookup yields CDR1 KGHSH and CDR2 LQKENI. The CDR3 is made up of 15 amino acids. CDR3 nucleotide sequence: TGTGCCAGCTCACCAACTAGCGGGGGGGCAGATACGCAGTATTTT. This codes for CASSPTSGGADTQYF.

The chain couples TRBV11-2 to TRBJ2-2; TRBD2 agrees at 8 bases. J lost 6 bases, V lost 3 bases, and 6 bases had no gene match. The length of the CDR3 is 15 residues. CDR1 is SGHAT and CDR2 is FQNNGV in the germline V gene. This CDR3 reads CASSLWLAGSGELFF. In DNA form, the CDR3 reads TGTGCCAGCAGCTTGTGGCTAGCGGGCTCCGGGGAGCTGTTTTTT. Together with reference TRBV11-2 and TRBJ2-2, the CDR3 gives the full variable domain: EAGVAQSPRYKIIEKRQSVAFWCNPISGHATLYWYQQILGQGPKLLIQFQNNGVVDDSQLPKDRFSAERLKGVDSTLKIQPAKLEDSAVYLCASSLWLAGSGELFFGEGSRLTVL.

This clone was observed once. In DNA form, the CDR3 reads TGTGCCAGCAGTGCATCATACAGGGATATCGGCTATGGCTACACCTTC. Protein sequence: CASSASYRDIGYGYTF. The chain joins TRBV6-4 to TRBJ1-2, with D possibly TRBD1 on 6 matching bases. Germline V gene data show CDR1 as MRHNA and CDR2 as SNTAGT. The V gene lost 4 bases and the J gene lost 4 bases, with 19 bases spanning the gap. The CDR3 extends over 16 amino acids.

The CDR3 sequence: CASSVPTGGVETQYF. The CDR3, as DNA: TGTGCCAGCAGCGTCCCGACAGGGGGCGTGGAGACCCAGTACTTC. The rearrangement joins TRBV9 to TRBJ2-5; 10 positions agree with TRBD1. V gave up 2 bases and J gave up 5 bases; unmatched junction bases: 6. Germline V gene sequence: CDR1 SGDLS, CDR2 YYNGEE. This CDR3 contains 15 residues.